This TCR beta chain was retrieved from a study of cytomegalovirus exposure and HLA in healthy donors. Study overall: Of all 400 or so donors who were genotyped, under 90% belonged to the Caucasian-associated ancestry cluster. Points from the study as a whole: In a later analysis, CMV-associated beta chains were mostly HLA-associated, it appeared.

Concerning this clone: Its cognate antigen is unknown.

Donors had nominal health at sampling but likely had unrecorded immune exposures. PCR involved 60 Vbeta and 13 Jbeta primers. The repertoire was sequenced with immunoSEQ multiplex PCR; TCRdb's copy has only in-frame clones and lacks some. Among fewer than 150,000 clones listed, around 77% were seen once. The CDR3 sequence is 14 residues long. In germline, CDR1 is SNHLY, CDR2 FYNNEI. The ends lost 6 bases at V and 4 bases at J; junction bases unmatched: 6. The chain is built from TRBV2 and TRBJ1-1; 9 bases match TRBD1. This TCR was recovered from a man in his fifties in good health and CMV-seronegative. The sample taken for sequencing was PBMCs. The CDR3 region has the DNA TGTGCCAGCAGACCCACAGGGGGCTTCACTGAAGCTTTCTTT. It codes for CASRPTGGFTEAFF.